Each of the 15 T cell receptor beta chains below was sequenced from the same sample in a study of cytomegalovirus exposure and HLA in healthy donors. PCR involved 60 Vbeta and 13 Jbeta primers. Sequencing used immunoSEQ multiplex PCR; TCRdb keeps in-frame clones, though not all of them. In the table there are 70,000 to 100,000 clones, roughly two thirds of which are singletons. Sequences were obtained from PBMCs. The receptors stem from a woman aged 45-65 years in good health and CMV-seropositive.

The sample holds a few counts of this clone. The V gene is TRBV4-2, the J gene TRBJ2-5; the D gene is possibly TRBD1 (5 bases). From germline, CDR1 is LGHNA and CDR2 YNFKEQ. The CDR3 extends over 15 amino acids. V gave up 1 base and J gave up 5 bases, with 14 bases separating them. CDR3 sequence: CASSQVKGLRETQYF. The DNA of the CDR3 is TGTGCCAGCAGCCAAGTAAAGGGGTTACGGGAGACCCAGTACTTC.

This rearrangement joins TRBV9 to TRBJ2-5, with 7 bases identical to TRBD2. The germline V gene has CDR1 SGDLS and CDR2 YYNGEE. The CDR3 spans 15 residues. J gave up 3 bases and V 0 bases, and 5 bases lay outside the gene matches. CDR3 in amino acids: CASSVEPSGEETQYF. DNA for the CDR3: TGTGCCAGCAGCGTAGAGCCTAGCGGAGAAGAGACCCAGTACTTC.

The V gene is TRBV5-6, the J gene TRBJ1-1, with a possible D match to TRBD1 (5 bases). CDR1 and CDR2 (germline): SGHDT, YYEEEE. This CDR3 spans 13 amino acids. Trimming shortened V by 5 bases and J by 11 bases, and 19 bases separated the two germline ends. DNA of the CDR3: TGTGCCAGCAGTTTACGCGGCGCGGAGGGGGCTTTCTTT. This translates into CASSLRGAEGAFF.

The CDR3 spells CASSPRLGDGYTF. The CDR3 DNA sequence: TGTGCCAGCAGTCCCCGTCTTGGAGATGGCTACACCTTC. J is TRBJ1-2 and V is TRBV27; D remains ambiguous. CDR1 is MNHEY, CDR2 SMNVEV, per germline (reference sequence). The CDR3 runs to 13 residues. V was trimmed by 5 bases and J by 6 bases, leaving 13 bases between them.

The V call is TRBV2, the J call TRBJ2-5; the D gene is possibly TRBD2 (7 bases). Trimming removed 10 bases at V and 4 bases at J, with 22 bases between. This CDR3 has 15 amino acids. Per the germline V gene, CDR1 is SNHLY and CDR2 is FYNNEI. As DNA, the CDR3 is TGTGCCATCAAGGGGGGGGTTTGGGTCACAGAGACCCAGTACTTC. Amino acid sequence: CAIKGGVWVTETQYF.

V and J are TRBV19 and TRBJ1-5; 8 bases are shared with TRBD1. The CDR3 has 15 amino acids. The J segment lost 9 bases and the V segment lost 4 bases, leaving 11 bases of the junction unmatched. Germline CDR1 reads LNHDA; CDR2 reads SQIVND (reference sequence). The CDR3 loop is CASSTRDRPLLPQHF. In DNA, the CDR3 is TGTGCCAGTAGTACCCGGGACAGGCCTTTGTTGCCCCAGCATTTT.

V and J are TRBV5-1 and TRBJ2-3, with 8 bases that match TRBD1. V lost 4 bases, J lost 3 bases, and 4 bases stayed unmatched. Germline V gene sequence: CDR1 SGHRS, CDR2 YFSETQ. The CDR3 extends over 14 amino acids. The CDR3 loop reads CASSLGQATDTQYF. As DNA, the CDR3 is TGCGCCAGCAGCCTGGGACAGGCAACAGATACGCAGTATTTT.

V usage is TRBV18 and J usage is TRBJ1-2, with 9 bases that match TRBD1. The CDR3 totals 14 residues. The germline V gene encodes CDR1 KGHSH and CDR2 LQKENI. The V and J ends lost 1 base and 3 bases, in that order; junction bases with no gene match: 0. CDR3 region: CASSPRQGDYGYTF. The CDR3 nucleotides are TGTGCCAGCTCACCACGACAGGGGGACTATGGCTACACCTTC.

The DNA for the CDR3 is TGTGCCAGCAATCAGGGTCGCGGCTACACCTTC. This gives the protein CASNQGRGYTF. The chain employs TRBV6-1 and TRBJ1-2; possibly TRBD1 for D (5 bases). Germline V gene lookup returns CDR1 MNHNS and CDR2 SASEGT. The germline V and J ends were trimmed by 7 bases and 8 bases, with 11 bases remaining between them. The CDR3 runs 11 residues.

The chain joins TRBV7-2 to TRBJ1-2, with 7 bases lining up with TRBD1. J gave up 7 bases and V 6 bases, and 8 bases lay outside the gene matches. Germline V CDR1 and CDR2: SGHTA, FQGNSA. The CDR3 has 13 amino acids. The DNA of the CDR3 is TGTGCCAGCAGTCCCCACAGGGGCGGTGGCTACACCTTC. Translating gives CASSPHRGGGYTF.

This clone has a handful of counts. J is TRBJ2-2 and V is TRBV4-2; TRBD2 agrees at 12 bases. This CDR3 comprises 18 residues. Germline V gives CDR1 LGHNA, CDR2 YNFKEQ. Trimming removed 3 bases from V and 5 bases from J; junction bases left unmatched: 10. CDR3 bases: TGTGCCAGCAGCCAGGATCCTAGCGGGGGGGCCTGGACCGGGGAGCTGTTTTTT. As protein: CASSQDPSGGAWTGELFF.

In this sample, this clone turned up a few times. The rearrangement uses TRBV27 and TRBJ2-5; D unresolved. With 1 base removed from V and 5 bases from J, the gap between germline ends came to 8 bases. The CDR3 has 13 amino acids. CDR1 and CDR2 (germline): MNHEY, SMNVEV (reference sequence). CDR3 residues: CASSLWVGETQYF. CDR3 nucleotide sequence: TGTGCCAGCAGTTTATGGGTCGGGGAGACCCAGTACTTC.

This clone appeared a few times. A junction boundary mismatches the germline segment, possibly from a read error. The rearrangement joins TRBV6-5 to TRBJ1-1; 7 nucleotides align to TRBD1. This CDR3 contains 14 residues. Germline CDR1 reads MNHEY; CDR2 reads SVGAGI. CDR3: CAISYRGMNTEAFF. For the CDR3, the DNA is TGTGCCATCAGTTACAGGGGCATGAACACTGAAGCTTTCTTT.

The V gene is TRBV29-1, the J gene TRBJ1-5, with D maybe TRBD1 (6 bases). The V and J ends lost 0 bases and 7 bases respectively, with 10 bases between them. CDR1 SQVTM and CDR2 ANQGSEA come from the germline V gene. The CDR3 consists of 13 residues. In DNA form, the CDR3 reads TGCAGCGTTGAAGAGGAGGGGGGGCAGCCCCAGCATTTT. As protein: CSVEEEGGQPQHF. Complete variable domain (other parts from reference TRBV29-1 and TRBJ1-5): SAVISQKPSRDICQRGTSLTIQCQVDSQVTMMFWYRQQPGQSLTLIATANQGSEATYESGFVIDKFPISRPNLTFSTLTVSNMSPEDSSIYLCSVEEEGGQPQHFGDGTRLSIL.

The chain combines TRBV4-1 with TRBJ1-4; D call uncertain. The CDR3 consists of 16 residues. V was pared by 2 bases and J by 1 base, with 11 bases between. Germline V gene lookup returns CDR1 MGHRA and CDR2 YSYEKL. The CDR3 DNA reads TGCGCCAGCAGCCAAATTGGGAGCAGAACTAATGAAAAACTGTTTTTT. Amino acids: CASSQIGSRTNEKLFF.